The 25 T cell receptor beta chains in this list originate from one sample, sequenced in a study of OX40 agonist ivuxolimab in advanced cancers. TCRdb's table, derived via immunoSEQ multiplex PCR, lists solely in-frame clones and lacks some. The sample carries tens of thousands of clones, approximately 90% recorded once. Sequencing used CD4+ or CD8+ T cells sorted from blood, obtained in a trial of the OX40 agonist ivuxolimab. The receptors were sampled from an adult with an advanced solid tumor such as melanoma, head and neck, liver or kidney cancer.

Only a few counts were recorded for this clone. The chain uses TRBV5-4 and TRBJ2-2, with D unresolved. From germline, CDR1 is SGHNT and CDR2 YYREEE (reference sequence). The CDR3 extends over 12 amino acids. V was cut by 1 base and J by 6 bases, with 4 bases left in between. CDR3 residues: CASSLNSGELFF. CDR3 DNA sequence: TGTGCCAGCAGCTTGAATTCCGGGGAGCTGTTTTTT.

The rearrangement links TRBV6-4 to TRBJ2-3; D remains ambiguous. Trimming took off 2 bases at V and 0 bases at J, with 3 bases between the two ends. CDR1 is MRHNA and CDR2 is SNTAGT in the germline V gene. This CDR3 is 13 amino acids long. DNA of the CDR3: TGTGCCAGCAGTGACGACAGCACAGATACGCAGTATTTT. Amino acid sequence: CASSDDSTDTQYF.

The rearrangement joins TRBV6-5 to TRBJ2-1; weak D call: TRBD2 (6 bases). CDR3 size: 15 residues. Trimming took 5 bases from V and 9 from J, leaving 20 bases between them. Germline V CDR1 and CDR2: MNHEY, SVGAGI. CDR3: CASSQSGAPRGEQFF. In DNA form, the CDR3 reads TGTGCCAGCAGTCAATCCGGGGCCCCGCGGGGTGAGCAGTTCTTC.

The chain recombines TRBV11-2 with TRBJ2-6, with D unclear. Germline CDR1 and CDR2: SGHAT and FQNNGV. CDR3 length: 18 residues. The germline V and J ends were trimmed by 2 bases and 0 bases, with 14 bases remaining between them. The chain's CDR3 is CASSLLLPLSSGANVLTF. The CDR3 nucleotides are TGTGCCAGCAGCTTACTACTACCTTTGAGCTCTGGGGCCAACGTCCTGACTTTC.

There are a few counts of this clone. The chain employs TRBV19 and TRBJ1-2; D is perhaps TRBD1 (5 bases). The CDR3 runs 14 residues. V was pared by 9 bases and J by 2 bases, with 16 bases between. Germline V CDR1 and CDR2: LNHDA, SQIVND (reference sequence). The CDR3 region has the DNA TGTGCCAGCGAACGGACTGAGGGGAACTATGGCTACACCTTC. Translated: CASERTEGNYGYTF.

This clone was found once. This sequence joins TRBV19 and TRBJ2-1; TRBD2 matches 10 bases. The CDR3 has 15 amino acids. J lost 5 bases, V lost 6 bases, and 7 bases had no gene match. CDR1 is LNHDA, CDR2 SQIVND, per germline (reference sequence). The CDR3 DNA is TGTGCCAGTAGAGAGAGGCTAGCGGGAGACAATGAGCAGTTCTTC. Encoded protein: CASRERLAGDNEQFF.

The chain links TRBV19 to TRBJ1-3, with D perhaps matching TRBD1 (5 bases). The CDR3 is 18 amino acids. Between the trimmed V and J ends, which lost 6 bases and 2 bases, there was a span of 23 bases. CDR1 is LNHDA and CDR2 is SQIVND in the germline V gene (reference sequence). CDR3 in DNA: TGTGCCAGTAGGCTAACCCCCGCCCCTAGGGGCCCTGGAAACACCATATATTTT. It encodes CASRLTPAPRGPGNTIYF.

This chain connects TRBV6-5 to TRBJ2-3; weak D call: TRBD2 (5 bases). Trimming cost V 2 bases and J 8 bases, with 5 bases left between them. CDR3 length: 11 residues. Germline lookup yields CDR1 MNHEY and CDR2 SVGAGI. The CDR3 reads CASSYSGTQYF. The DNA for the CDR3 is TGTGCCAGCAGTTACAGCGGTACGCAGTATTTT.

V and J are TRBV7-8 and TRBJ1-5, with D perhaps TRBD1 (6 bases). This CDR3 has 17 amino acids. V lost 2 bases and J 0 bases, leaving 14 bases between the germline ends. Germline-derived CDR1 and CDR2 are SGHVS and FQNEAQ. The CDR3 DNA reads as TGTGCCAGCAGCTTATTAGGACAGATATCTAGCAATCAGCCCCAGCATTTT. As protein: CASSLLGQISSNQPQHF.

The J gene is TRBJ2-7, the V gene TRBV10-2; the D gene is possibly TRBD2 (6 bases). CDR3 length equals 13 residues. V gave up 7 bases and J gave up 3 bases, with 13 bases separating them. From germline, CDR1 is WSHSY and CDR2 SAAADI. This CDR3 reads CASTLNSGYEQYF. DNA of the CDR3: TGCGCCAGCACTTTGAATAGCGGCTACGAGCAGTACTTC.

This clone was detected only once. This sequence joins TRBV20-1 and TRBJ2-7; D is uncertain. Trimming took off 1 base at V and 7 bases at J, with 5 bases between the two ends. This CDR3 is 10 amino acids long. Germline CDR1 and CDR2: DFQATT and SNEGSKA (reference sequence). CDR3 sequence (DNA): TGCAGTGCTAGAGCTGGAGAGCAGTACTTC. It translates to CSARAGEQYF.

V is TRBV5-5 and J is TRBJ1-1, with TRBD1 matching over 8 bases. There are 13 residues in the CDR3. With V trimmed by 7 bases and J by 4 bases, 6 bases remained unmatched. Germline V lookup: CDR1 SGHKS, CDR2 YYEKEE (reference sequence). The CDR3 reads CASVGQVVTEAFF. As DNA, the CDR3 is TGTGCCAGCGTGGGACAGGTAGTCACTGAAGCTTTCTTT.

The V gene is TRBV5-1, the J gene TRBJ2-7; D ambiguous. The CDR3 totals 13 residues. Deletions cut 3 bases from V and 0 bases from J, with 7 bases between. The germline V gene encodes CDR1 SGHRS and CDR2 YFSETQ. The CDR3 spells CASSWQDSYEQYF. The CDR3 region has the DNA TGCGCCAGCAGCTGGCAAGACTCCTACGAGCAGTACTTC.

The rearrangement links TRBV7-9 to TRBJ2-1; TRBD1 matches at 9 bases. CDR1 and CDR2 from the germline V gene are SEHNR and FQNEAQ (reference sequence). The CDR3 has 14 amino acids. Germline trimming cut 5 bases from V and 7 bases from J; bases unmatched to any gene: 6. CDR3 sequence (DNA): TGTGCCAGCAGCGCGACAGGGGGGAGGAATGAGCAGTTCTTC. Translated, it gives CASSATGGRNEQFF.

J is TRBJ1-1 and V is TRBV2; 7 positions agree with TRBD1. The CDR3 loop spans 14 amino acids. The J segment lost 3 bases and the V segment lost 4 bases, leaving 5 bases of the junction unmatched. Germline lookup yields CDR1 SNHLY and CDR2 FYNNEI. The CDR3 region is CASSAWQGDTEAFF. The CDR3 DNA is TGTGCCAGCAGTGCTTGGCAGGGGGACACTGAAGCTTTCTTT.

The chain has TRBV7-6 and TRBJ2-7, with 9 positions matching TRBD2. From germline, CDR1 is SGHVS and CDR2 FNYEAQ. V dropped 2 bases and J dropped 5; count of bases not matched to a gene: 10. This CDR3 spans 16 amino acids. CDR3 DNA sequence: TGTGCCAGCAGCTTAAGAATAGCGGGAGCCCCCAACGAGCAGTACTTC. As protein: CASSLRIAGAPNEQYF.

This chain joins TRBV7-9 and TRBJ1-5; TRBD1 is a possible D gene (6 bases). The CDR3 contains 14 residues. The V end lost 5 bases, the J end lost 6 bases, and 14 bases lay between the germline ends. In germline, CDR1 is SEHNR, CDR2 FQNEAQ (reference sequence). The CDR3 DNA reads TGTGCCAGCAGCGGGGGGCAGGGCAGTCAGCCCCAGCATTTT. Its translation is CASSGGQGSQPQHF.

The chain combines TRBV12-5 with TRBJ2-3; 7 positions match TRBD1. V was pared by 10 bases and J by 2 bases, with 6 bases of the junction left unmatched. The germline V gene encodes CDR1 LGHNT and CDR2 FRNRAP. This CDR3 is 13 amino acids long. Here the CDR3 reads CATSTGFTDTQYF. The CDR3 nucleotides read TGTGCTACTTCGACAGGGTTCACAGATACGCAGTATTTT.

This chain uses TRBV7-9 with TRBJ2-7; D is unresolved. V was pared by 5 bases and J by 0 bases, with 17 bases between. The germline V gene encodes CDR1 SEHNR and CDR2 FQNEAQ (reference sequence). The CDR3 has 16 residues. The CDR3 region has the DNA TGTGCCAGCAGCCCAAGAGGACGGGCTAGCTCCTACGAGCAGTACTTC. It yields the protein CASSPRGRASSYEQYF.

The rearrangement uses TRBV13 and TRBJ2-1; 7 nucleotides align to TRBD1. The germline V gene has CDR1 PRHDT and CDR2 FYEKMQ (reference sequence). V dropped 5 bases and J dropped 0; count of bases not matched to a gene: 7. The CDR3 consists of 16 residues. The CDR3 here is CASSHRQGYSYNEQFF. In DNA form, the CDR3 reads TGTGCCAGCAGCCATAGACAGGGCTACTCCTACAATGAGCAGTTCTTC. The entire variable domain, with the rest obtained from reference TRBV13 and TRBJ2-1, is as follows: AAGVIQSPRHLIKEKRETATLKCYPIPRHDTVYWYQQGPGQDPQFLISFYEKMQSDKGSIPDRFSAQQFSDYHSELNMSSLELGDSALYFCASSHRQGYSYNEQFFGPGTRLTVL.

The V gene is TRBV9, the J gene TRBJ2-4, with TRBD2 identical over 9 bases. The germline V gene encodes CDR1 SGDLS and CDR2 YYNGEE. V shed 3 bases and J 1 base; nucleotides not matched to a gene: 11. The CDR3 runs 18 residues. CDR3 nucleotides: TGTGCCAGCAGCGCGACTAGCGGATCCGCTCTGGCCAAAAACATTCAGTACTTC. It is translated as CASSATSGSALAKNIQYF.

The chain is built from TRBV30 and TRBJ1-1; possibly TRBD1 for D (5 bases). The V end lost 1 base, the J end lost 4 bases, and 7 bases lay between the germline ends. CDR3 length equals 12 residues. Germline V gene sequence: CDR1 GTSNPN, CDR2 SVGIG (reference sequence). The CDR3 coding sequence is TGTGCCTGGAGTGCAGGGTTCACTGAAGCTTTCTTT. Amino acid sequence: CAWSAGFTEAFF.

This chain joins TRBV20-1 and TRBJ1-1; D is ambiguous. CDR1 is DFQATT, CDR2 SNEGSKA, per germline (reference sequence). Trimming stripped 3 bases from V and 5 bases from J, with 7 bases between. There are 11 residues in the CDR3. CDR3 bases: TGCAGTGCTAGGTGGGGAACTGAAGCTTTCTTT. Its translation is CSARWGTEAFF.

This chain connects TRBV9 to TRBJ2-7, with 8 bases identical to TRBD1. The CDR3 contains 14 residues. Germline assignment: CDR1 SGDLS and CDR2 YYNGEE. The ends lost 4 bases at V and 0 bases at J; junction bases unmatched: 3. CDR3 protein: CASSLTGGSYEQYF. CDR3 in DNA: TGTGCCAGCAGCTTAACAGGGGGCTCCTACGAGCAGTACTTC. Full variable domain (outside the CDR3, taken from reference TRBV9 and TRBJ2-7): DSGVTQTPKHLITATGQRVTLRCSPRSGDLSVYWYQQSLDQGLQFLIQYYNGEERAKGNILERFSAQQFPDLHSELNLSSLELGDSALYFCASSLTGGSYEQYFGPGTRLTVT.

This clone appeared a single time. The chain carries TRBV5-5 and TRBJ2-2; no definite D call. Trimming removed 2 bases from V and 5 bases from J, with 10 bases in between. This CDR3 has 14 amino acids. Germline V gene sequence: CDR1 SGHKS, CDR2 YYEKEE (reference sequence). CDR3 sequence: CASSLGPVTGELFF. The CDR3 DNA reads TGTGCCAGCAGCTTAGGCCCGGTAACCGGGGAGCTGTTTTTT.